The rows below give T cell receptor beta chains drawn from one sample of a study of OX40 agonist ivuxolimab in advanced cancers. Generated by immunoSEQ multiplex PCR, the TCRdb table keeps only in-frame clones and is missing some. The sample shows 50,000 to 65,000 clones, around 90% of them seen only once. The sample was CD4+ or CD8+ T cells sorted from blood, taken in a trial of the OX40 agonist ivuxolimab. The source of these receptors is an adult with an advanced solid tumor such as melanoma, head and neck, liver or kidney cancer. CDR3s include the opening cysteine and the closing phenylalanine or tryptophan. The D gene is left open where the match is weak. Rows give clone size only sometimes, using once, few, many, or a class for an expanded clone.

NA,TRBJ2-3,TRBV11-2,TRBD2,CASSATSGKPDTQYF,TGTGCCAGCAGCGCCACTAGCGGGAAGCCAGATACGCAGTATTTT
NA,TRBJ2-7,TRBV28,TRBD1,CASSPSGTGAGYEQYF,TGTGCCAGCAGTCCTTCCGGGACAGGGGCCGGCTACGAGCAGTACTTC
NA,TRBJ2-3,TRBV30,NA,CAWSVGGSSTDTQYF,TGTGCCTGGAGTGTAGGAGGGAGCAGCACAGATACGCAGTATTTT
NA,TRBJ1-1,TRBV4-1,NA,CASSLALNTEAFF,TGCGCCAGCAGCCTAGCTTTGAACACTGAAGCTTTCTTT
NA,TRBJ2-3,TRBV11-3,NA,CASSLGDSFSSTDTQYF,TGTGCCAGCAGCTTAGGTGACAGCTTCTCTAGCACAGATACGCAGTATTTT
once,TRBJ2-7,TRBV9,NA,CASSLGHDYEQYF,TGTGCCAGCAGCTTGGGACATGACTACGAGCAGTACTTC
NA,TRBJ2-1,TRBV5-1,TRBD2,CASSFRLAGAYNEQFF,TGCGCCAGCAGCTTCAGACTAGCGGGAGCCTACAATGAGCAGTTCTTC
once,TRBJ1-2,TRBV19,NA,CASSDMLTSHGYTF,TGTGCCAGTAGTGACATGTTGACTTCCCATGGCTACACCTTC
NA,TRBJ2-2,TRBV11-1,NA,CASSITVRELFF,TGTGCCAGCAGCATTACGGTACGGGAGCTGTTTTTT
NA,TRBJ2-7,TRBV2,NA,CASSEVMRDEQYF,TGTGCCAGCAGTGAAGTGATGCGAGACGAGCAGTACTTC
NA,TRBJ2-1,TRBV6-6,TRBD2,CASSYASGNNEQFF,TGTGCCAGCAGTTACGCTAGCGGGAACAATGAGCAGTTCTTC
NA,TRBJ2-3,TRBV4-1,NA,CASSQVEDTQYF,TGCGCCAGCAGCCAAGTCGAAGATACGCAGTATTTT
NA,TRBJ1-4,TRBV23-1,TRBD1,CASSRIDDRDDEKLFF,TGCGCCAGCAGTCGGATAGATGACAGGGACGACGAAAAACTGTTTTTT
NA,TRBJ1-1,TRBV11-2,TRBD1,CASSLRDRIPYTEAFF,TGTGCCAGCAGCTTGCGGGACAGAATACCGTACACTGAAGCTTTCTTT
NA,TRBJ2-7,TRBV10-1,TRBD1,CASSEGTGSDEQYF,TGCGCCAGCAGCGAGGGGACAGGGAGCGACGAGCAGTACTTC
NA,TRBJ1-5,TRBV5-6,NA,CASSYWGDGQPQHF,TGTGCCAGCAGCTATTGGGGGGATGGACAGCCTCAGCATTTT
once,TRBJ1-2,TRBV5-6,NA,CASSPPDRRDGYTF,TGTGCCAGCAGCCCGCCCGACAGGCGAGATGGCTACACCTTC
NA,TRBJ2-5,TRBV7-9,NA,CASSLLAVQETQYF,TGTGCCAGCAGCTTACTAGCCGTCCAAGAGACCCAGTACTTC
NA,TRBJ1-5,TRBV19,NA,CASSMGGQPQHF,TGTGCCAGTAGTATGGGCGGGCAGCCCCAGCATTTT
NA,TRBJ2-2,TRBV2,NA,CASRTDTGELFF,TGTGCCAGCAGGACCGACACCGGGGAGCTGTTTTTT
NA,TRBJ2-1,TRBV10-3,NA,CAISESQGGSYNEQFF,TGTGCCATCAGTGAGTCGCAGGGGGGGTCCTACAATGAGCAGTTCTTC
NA,TRBJ2-2,TRBV27,NA,CASSLSSAGELFF,TGTGCCAGCAGTTTATCATCTGCCGGGGAGCTGTTTTTT
NA,TRBJ2-1,TRBV21-1,NA,CASSSLRDGTYNEQFF,TGTGCCAGCAGCAGTCTCCGGGACGGGACTTACAATGAGCAGTTCTTC
once,TRBJ2-1,TRBV2,TRBD2,CASSPPAGVYNEQFF,TGTGCCAGCAGCCCCCCGGCGGGAGTGTACAATGAGCAGTTCTTC
NA,TRBJ2-4,TRBV7-9,NA,CASSLEGIAKNIQYF,TGTGCCAGCAGCCTAGAGGGTATAGCCAAAAACATTCAGTACTTC
NA,TRBJ2-1,TRBV28,TRBD1,CASSSLGDRGYNEQFF,TGTGCCAGCAGTTCCCTAGGGGACAGGGGATACAATGAGCAGTTCTTC
NA,TRBJ2-7,TRBV19,NA,CASSSGPTNDEQYF,TGTGCCAGTAGTTCCGGACCGACCAACGACGAGCAGTACTTC
NA,TRBJ1-1,TRBV10-1,TRBD1,CASSESNRGNTEAFF,TGCGCCAGCAGTGAGTCAAACAGGGGGAACACTGAAGCTTTCTTT
once,TRBJ2-7,TRBV28,TRBD2,CASSPLGLAGASSYEQYF,TGTGCCAGCAGTCCCCTCGGACTAGCGGGGGCGAGCTCCTACGAGCAGTACTTC
few,TRBJ1-1,TRBV14,NA,CASSHQGSVVNEAFF,TGTGCCAGCAGCCACCAGGGGTCAGTTGTGAATGAAGCTTTCTTT
NA,TRBJ2-7,TRBV19,NA,CASSLDGALSEQYF,TGTGCCAGTAGCCTAGACGGGGCCCTGAGCGAGCAGTACTTC
NA,TRBJ2-2,TRBV9,NA,CAGSARDATAGELFF,TGTGCCGGCAGCGCGAGGGACGCCACGGCCGGGGAGCTGTTTTTT
NA,TRBJ2-3,TRBV7-2,NA,CASSSLTDTQYF,TGTGCCAGCAGCTCTCTCACAGATACGCAGTATTTT
NA,TRBJ2-5,TRBV27,TRBD2,CASSLGLPGLELETQYF,TGTGCCAGCAGTTTAGGACTTCCGGGACTAGAATTGGAGACCCAGTACTTC
NA,TRBJ1-6,TRBV30,NA,CAWSVEPAGSPLHF,TGTGCCTGGAGTGTAGAACCCGCGGGTTCACCCCTCCACTTT
NA,TRBJ2-1,TRBV29-1,NA,CSVLRGNEQFF,TGCAGCGTTTTACGGGGGAATGAGCAGTTCTTC
NA,TRBJ2-7,TRBV28,NA,CASSFPYSGAREQYF,TGTGCCAGCAGTTTCCCTTATAGCGGTGCCCGGGAGCAGTACTTC
NA,TRBJ2-1,TRBV15,NA,CATSRAGTGNNEQFF,TGTGCCACCAGCAGAGCCGGGACTGGGAACAATGAGCAGTTCTTC
NA,TRBJ2-4,TRBV9,NA,CASSVEGEAKNIQYF,TGTGCCAGCAGCGTAGAGGGAGAAGCCAAAAACATTCAGTACTTC
NA,TRBJ1-4,TRBV19,NA,CASSTWTADEKLFF,TGTGCCAGTAGTACCTGGACAGCCGATGAAAAACTGTTTTTT
NA,TRBJ2-3,TRBV5-1,NA,CASSFSTGSTDTQYF,TGCGCCAGCAGCTTTTCGACAGGCAGCACAGATACGCAGTATTTT
NA,TRBJ2-7,TRBV19,NA,CASSSAQGSYEQYF,TGTGCCAGTAGCTCCGCCCAGGGCTCCTACGAGCAGTACTTC
NA,TRBJ2-5,TRBV28,NA,CASNWGESETQYF,TGTGCCAGCAATTGGGGGGAGTCAGAGACCCAGTACTTC
NA,TRBJ2-3,TRBV7-2,NA,CASSPGTDTQYF,TGTGCCAGCAGCCCAGGAACAGATACGCAGTATTTT
NA,TRBJ1-6,TRBV27,NA,CASSPSRGPNSPLHF,TGTGCCAGCAGTCCCTCGAGGGGACCCAATTCACCCCTCCACTTT
NA,TRBJ2-2,TRBV10-2,NA,CASSATGGTGELFF,TGCGCCAGCAGCGCCACGGGTGGCACCGGGGAGCTGTTTTTT
NA,TRBJ1-1,TRBV11-2,NA,CASSHPLWTEAFF,TGTGCCAGCAGCCACCCCCTTTGGACTGAAGCTTTCTTT
NA,TRBJ2-1,TRBV19,NA,CASSMVAANEQFF,TGTGCCAGTAGTATGGTAGCGGCCAATGAGCAGTTCTTC